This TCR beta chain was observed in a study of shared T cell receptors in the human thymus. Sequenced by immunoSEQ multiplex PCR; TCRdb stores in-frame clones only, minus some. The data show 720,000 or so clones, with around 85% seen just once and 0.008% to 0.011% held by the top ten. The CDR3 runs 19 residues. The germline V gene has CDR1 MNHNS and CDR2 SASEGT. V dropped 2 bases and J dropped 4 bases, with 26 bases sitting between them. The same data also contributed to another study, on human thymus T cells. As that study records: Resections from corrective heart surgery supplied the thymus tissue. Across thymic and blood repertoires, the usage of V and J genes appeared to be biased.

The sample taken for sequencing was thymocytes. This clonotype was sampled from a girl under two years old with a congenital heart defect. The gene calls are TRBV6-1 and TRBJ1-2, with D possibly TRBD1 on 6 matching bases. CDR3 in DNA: TGTGCCAGCAGTGAAAAGGGCGGGGGCGCCGTAAAGGGTTCCTATGGCTACACCTTC. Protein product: CASSEKGGGAVKGSYGYTF.